The 9 T cell receptor beta chains below all came from one sample that was sequenced in a study of OX40 agonist ivuxolimab in advanced cancers. The repertoire was sequenced with immunoSEQ multiplex PCR; TCRdb's copy has only in-frame clones and lacks some. Seen here are about 62,000 clones, 75% to 90% observed once, and the top ten hold about 4.2%. The sequencing here drew on CD4+ or CD8+ T cells sorted from blood, taken in a trial of the OX40 agonist ivuxolimab. The receptors shown here come from an adult with an advanced solid tumor such as melanoma, head and neck, liver or kidney cancer.

The V call is TRBV7-2, the J call TRBJ2-7, with TRBD2 matching 9 bases. V shed 1 base and J 0 bases; nucleotides not matched to a gene: 10. The CDR3 sequence is 18 residues long. The V gene's germline CDR1 is SGHTA and CDR2 FQGNSA. Here the CDR3 reads CASSLDGSGGLYSYEQYF. CDR3 DNA: TGTGCCAGCAGCTTAGATGGTAGCGGGGGCCTGTACTCCTACGAGCAGTACTTC.

This clone has just one count. V usage is TRBV2 and J usage is TRBJ2-4, with TRBD1 matching 9 bases. The CDR3 is made up of 14 amino acids. With 4 bases clipped from V and 5 bases from J, the junction kept 3 bases outside the gene matches. The V gene's germline CDR1 is SNHLY and CDR2 FYNNEI. The CDR3 bases are TGTGCCAGCAGTGTAAGACAGGGGGAAAACATTCAGTACTTC. It is translated as CASSVRQGENIQYF.

This clone was observed a single time. This chain connects TRBV11-2 to TRBJ2-1; D unclear. CDR1 and CDR2 from the germline V gene are SGHAT and FQNNGV. This CDR3 spans 15 amino acids. Trimming cost V 0 bases and J 0 bases, with 6 bases left between them. CDR3 nucleotides: TGTGCCAGCAGCTTAGAACAGAGCTCCTACAATGAGCAGTTCTTC. Its protein product is CASSLEQSSYNEQFF.

This rearrangement joins TRBV29-1 to TRBJ2-1; 10 nucleotides agree with TRBD2. The CDR3 runs 15 residues. J was trimmed by 3 bases and V by 5 bases; bases with no gene match: 7. Germline V gene lookup returns CDR1 SQVTM and CDR2 ANQGSEA. The chain's CDR3 is CSVRPAGGIYNEQFF. The DNA of the CDR3 is TGCAGCGTTAGACCAGCGGGGGGGATCTACAATGAGCAGTTCTTC.

The genes are TRBV27 and TRBJ2-7; 8 bases are shared with TRBD1. The CDR3 spans 15 residues. CDR1 is MNHEY, CDR2 SMNVEV, per germline (reference sequence). Germline trimming cut 4 bases from V and 5 bases from J; bases unmatched to any gene: 10. The CDR3 protein is CASSSSRDRRDEQYF. CDR3 coding DNA: TGTGCCAGCAGTTCTTCAAGGGACAGGAGGGACGAGCAGTACTTC.

In its sample, this clone ranks as medium-sized. The gene calls are TRBV7-9 and TRBJ2-7, with 8 bases fitting TRBD2. This CDR3 contains 16 residues. Germline V CDR1 and CDR2: SEHNR, FQNEAQ (reference sequence). The J segment lost 5 bases and the V segment lost 5 bases, leaving 14 bases of the junction unmatched. The CDR3 is CASSPMGREGIDEQYF. CDR3 DNA sequence: TGTGCCAGCAGCCCCATGGGTCGGGAGGGGATTGACGAGCAGTACTTC.

The chain carries TRBV5-1 and TRBJ1-1; the D is unclear. From germline, CDR1 is SGHRS and CDR2 YFSETQ. V shed 4 bases and J shed 1 base, with 11 bases lying between them. The CDR3 covers 14 residues. The chain's CDR3 is CASSDRTENTEAFF. The DNA for the CDR3 is TGCGCCAGCAGCGACCGGACGGAGAACACTGAAGCTTTCTTT.

This chain joins TRBV9 and TRBJ1-2; perhaps TRBD1 as D (5 bases). Germline assignment: CDR1 SGDLS and CDR2 YYNGEE. This CDR3 is 14 amino acids long. V lost 4 bases and J lost 3, with 13 bases in between. CDR3 DNA: TGTGCCAGCAGCCCCTGGGGAGGGGACTATGGCTACACCTTC. Its translation is CASSPWGGDYGYTF.

The J gene is TRBJ2-1, the V gene TRBV29-1, with 8 bases fitting TRBD2. The CDR3 contains 12 residues. Per the germline V gene, CDR1 is SQVTM and CDR2 is ANQGSEA. With 7 bases clipped from V and 8 bases from J, the junction kept 7 bases outside the gene matches. The CDR3 sequence: CSELGLADEQFF. The DNA of the CDR3 is TGCAGCGAGCTCGGACTAGCAGATGAGCAGTTCTTC.